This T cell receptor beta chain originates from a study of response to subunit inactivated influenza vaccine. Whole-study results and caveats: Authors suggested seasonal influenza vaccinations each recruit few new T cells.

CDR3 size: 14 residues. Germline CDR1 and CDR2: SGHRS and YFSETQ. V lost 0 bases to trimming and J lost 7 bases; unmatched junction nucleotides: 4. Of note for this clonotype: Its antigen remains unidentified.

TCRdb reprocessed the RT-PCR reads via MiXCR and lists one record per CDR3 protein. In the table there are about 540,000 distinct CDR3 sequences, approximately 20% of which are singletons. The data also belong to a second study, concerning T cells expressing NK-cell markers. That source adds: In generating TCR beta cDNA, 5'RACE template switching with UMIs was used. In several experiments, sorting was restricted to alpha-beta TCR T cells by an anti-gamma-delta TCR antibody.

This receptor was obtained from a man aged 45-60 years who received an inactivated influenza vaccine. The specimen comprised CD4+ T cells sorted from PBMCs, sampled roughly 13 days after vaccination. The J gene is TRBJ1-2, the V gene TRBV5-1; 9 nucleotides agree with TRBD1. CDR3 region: CASSLGTGEPGYTF. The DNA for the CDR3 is TGCGCCAGCAGCTTGGGGACAGGGGAGCCTGGCTACACCTTC.